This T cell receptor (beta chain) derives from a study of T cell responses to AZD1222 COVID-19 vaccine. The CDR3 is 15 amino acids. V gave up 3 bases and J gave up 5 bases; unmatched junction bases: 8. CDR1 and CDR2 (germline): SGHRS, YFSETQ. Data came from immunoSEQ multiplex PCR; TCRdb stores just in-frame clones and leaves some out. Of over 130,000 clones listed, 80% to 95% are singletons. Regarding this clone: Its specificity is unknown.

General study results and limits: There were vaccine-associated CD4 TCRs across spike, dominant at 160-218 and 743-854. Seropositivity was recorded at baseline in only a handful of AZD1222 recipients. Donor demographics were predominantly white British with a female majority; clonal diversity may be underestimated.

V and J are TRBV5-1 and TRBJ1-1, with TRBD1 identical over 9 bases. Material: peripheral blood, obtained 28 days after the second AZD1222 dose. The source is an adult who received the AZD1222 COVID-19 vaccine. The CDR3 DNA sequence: TGCGCCAGCAGCTCCGGGCGACAGGGGGGAACTGAAGCTTTCTTT. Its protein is CASSSGRQGGTEAFF.